This is a list of T cell receptor beta chains from one sample in a study of beta chain features in type 1 diabetes. Sequencing used immunoSEQ multiplex PCR; TCRdb keeps in-frame clones, though not all of them. The sample carries about 240,000 clones, approximately 15% recorded once. The material sequenced was naive CD4+ T cells from blood. The receptors stem from a man younger than 45 with type 1 diabetes. Both conserved end residues are part of each CDR3. Each record gives: V gene, CDR3 length, clone size, J gene, D gene, CDR3 protein, CDR3 DNA. A D gene is named only where the DNA matches it firmly. A row's size may be missing; if present it is once, few, many or a size class.

V: TRBV2
length: 14
size: NA
J: TRBJ2-7
D: TRBD1
CDR3: CASSEATGWDEQYF
DNA: TGTGCCAGCAGTGAAGCGACAGGGTGGGACGAGCAGTACTTC

V: TRBV18
length: 13
size: NA
J: TRBJ2-5
D: NA
CDR3: CASSPGDQETQYF
DNA: TGTGCCAGCTCACCCGGGGACCAAGAGACCCAGTACTTC

V: TRBV19
length: 13
size: NA
J: TRBJ1-2
D: TRBD1
CDR3: CASSDRDSAESPF
DNA: TGTGCCAGTAGTGACCGGGACAGCGCAGAGAGTCCATTC

V: TRBV5-4
length: 13
size: NA
J: TRBJ1-1
D: NA
CDR3: CASSAQGAGEAFF
DNA: TGTGCCAGCAGCGCTCAGGGTGCAGGTGAAGCTTTCTTT

V: TRBV5-6
length: 16
size: few
J: TRBJ2-4
D: NA
CDR3: CASSLTGTLAKNIQYF
DNA: TGTGCCAGCAGCCTAACAGGGACCCTAGCCAAAAACATTCAGTACTTC

V: TRBV5-4
length: 14
size: few
J: TRBJ1-2
D: NA
CDR3: CASSLVSGGEGYTF
DNA: TGTGCCAGCAGCTTGGTCTCGGGGGGGGAAGGCTACACCTTC

V: TRBV6-4
length: 15
size: few
J: TRBJ2-7
D: NA
CDR3: CASSDPGARGSEQYF
DNA: TGTGCCAGCAGTGACCCCGGAGCCAGGGGTAGCGAGCAGTACTTC

V: TRBV7-2
length: 14
size: NA
J: TRBJ1-1
D: TRBD1
CDR3: CASSLDRGNTEAFF
DNA: TGTGCCAGCAGCTTGGACAGGGGGAACACTGAAGCTTTCTTT

V: TRBV4-1
length: 14
size: NA
J: TRBJ2-2
D: NA
CDR3: CASRRQGGTGELFF
DNA: TGCGCCAGCAGACGACAGGGAGGTACCGGGGAGCTGTTTTTT

V: TRBV18
length: 16
size: few
J: TRBJ1-1
D: NA
CDR3: CASSPGEAGGNTEAFF
DNA: TGTGCCAGCTCACCAGGGGAGGCCGGGGGGAACACTGAAGCTTTCTTT

V: TRBV18
length: 13
size: NA
J: TRBJ2-2
D: NA
CDR3: CASSPSNTGELFF
DNA: TGTGCCAGCTCGCCCAGTAACACCGGGGAGCTGTTTTTT

V: TRBV6-6
length: 12
size: NA
J: TRBJ1-2
D: NA
CDR3: CASSYPDSGYTF
DNA: TGTGCCAGCAGTTACCCAGACTCTGGCTACACCTTC

V: TRBV19
length: 14
size: NA
J: TRBJ2-6
D: NA
CDR3: CASSTGLRANVLTF
DNA: TGTGCCAGCTCAACAGGCCTCAGGGCCAACGTCCTGACTTTC

V: TRBV7-6
length: 13
size: few
J: TRBJ2-5
D: NA
CDR3: CASSSYREETQYF
DNA: TGTGCCAGCAGCTCCTACAGGGAAGAGACCCAGTACTTC

V: TRBV7-2
length: 15
size: NA
J: TRBJ2-7
D: TRBD2
CDR3: CASSLRSGLDYEQYF
DNA: TGTGCCAGCAGCTTGAGATCGGGACTAGACTACGAGCAGTACTTC

V: TRBV5-4
length: 14
size: NA
J: TRBJ1-1
D: NA
CDR3: CASSLMGLGAEAFF
DNA: TGTGCCAGCAGCTTGATGGGACTCGGGGCTGAAGCTTTCTTT

V: TRBV6-6
length: 15
size: few
J: TRBJ2-7
D: TRBD1
CDR3: CASSYQSGTGGRQYF
DNA: TGTGCCAGCAGTTACCAGTCCGGGACAGGGGGCCGGCAGTACTTC

V: TRBV11-2
length: 14
size: NA
J: TRBJ2-3
D: NA
CDR3: CASSLSRGTDTQYF
DNA: TGTGCCAGCAGCTTATCCCGGGGCACAGATACGCAGTATTTT

V: TRBV30
length: 12
size: few
J: TRBJ1-1
D: TRBD1
CDR3: CAWSQGATEAFF
DNA: TGTGCCTGGAGTCAGGGGGCGACTGAAGCTTTCTTT

V: TRBV30
length: 13
size: few
J: TRBJ1-2
D: NA
CDR3: CAWRPSGSYGYTF
DNA: TGTGCCTGGAGGCCCAGCGGCTCCTATGGCTACACCTTC

V: TRBV4-1
length: 15
size: few
J: TRBJ1-2
D: TRBD1
CDR3: CASSPPGQGAYGYTF
DNA: TGCGCCAGCAGCCCCCCGGGACAGGGGGCTTATGGCTACACCTTC

V: TRBV5-6
length: 15
size: NA
J: TRBJ2-3
D: TRBD2
CDR3: CASAPPGGTTDTQYF
DNA: TGTGCCAGCGCCCCGCCGGGGGGTACCACAGATACGCAGTATTTT

V: TRBV29-1
length: 13
size: once
J: TRBJ1-3
D: NA
CDR3: CSVGGSSGNTIYF
DNA: TGCAGCGTTGGGGGCAGCTCTGGAAACACCATATATTTT

V: TRBV6-1
length: 12
size: NA
J: TRBJ2-1
D: NA
CDR3: CASTQRGYEQFF
DNA: TGTGCCAGCACTCAAAGGGGCTATGAGCAGTTCTTC

V: TRBV5-1
length: 14
size: few
J: TRBJ2-3
D: NA
CDR3: CASSFDSSTDTQYF
DNA: TGCGCCAGCAGCTTCGACAGTTCCACAGATACGCAGTATTTT

V: TRBV5-4
length: 15
size: NA
J: TRBJ2-3
D: TRBD2
CDR3: CASSGGSGRADTQYF
DNA: TGTGCCAGCAGCGGTGGGAGCGGGAGGGCAGATACGCAGTATTTT

V: TRBV30
length: 11
size: few
J: TRBJ2-2
D: NA
CDR3: CAWTLFGELFF
DNA: TGTGCCTGGACCCTGTTTGGGGAGCTGTTTTTT

V: TRBV6-5
length: 15
size: few
J: TRBJ2-6
D: NA
CDR3: CASSYSRSGANVLTF
DNA: TGTGCCAGCAGTTACTCGAGGTCTGGGGCCAACGTCCTGACTTTC

V: TRBV5-1
length: 15
size: few
J: TRBJ1-4
D: TRBD1
CDR3: CASSGTGASNEKLFF
DNA: TGCGCCAGCAGCGGAACAGGGGCGTCTAATGAAAAACTGTTTTTT

V: TRBV9
length: 15
size: NA
J: TRBJ1-2
D: NA
CDR3: CASSGGQSQQDGYTF
DNA: TGTGCCAGCAGCGGCGGACAGTCCCAACAGGATGGCTACACCTTC

V: TRBV29-1
length: 16
size: NA
J: TRBJ1-4
D: TRBD1
CDR3: CSVTRDRAGTNEKLFF
DNA: TGCAGCGTGACCCGGGACAGGGCGGGAACTAATGAAAAACTGTTTTTT

V: TRBV15
length: 15
size: few
J: TRBJ2-7
D: TRBD2
CDR3: CATSRGGTSGNEQYF
DNA: TGTGCCACCAGCAGAGGAGGGACTAGCGGGAACGAGCAGTACTTC

V: TRBV6-6
length: 16
size: few
J: TRBJ1-5
D: TRBD1
CDR3: CASSSQTGVFNQPQHF
DNA: TGTGCCAGCAGTTCCCAGACAGGGGTATTTAATCAGCCCCAGCATTTT

V: TRBV29-1
length: 15
size: few
J: TRBJ2-5
D: TRBD2
CDR3: CSGRLAGVGRETQYF
DNA: TGCAGCGGTAGACTAGCGGGAGTGGGAAGAGAGACCCAGTACTTC

V: TRBV5-6
length: 14
size: few
J: TRBJ2-7
D: NA
CDR3: CASSPLMGAYEQYF
DNA: TGTGCCAGCAGCCCGTTGATGGGGGCTTACGAGCAGTACTTC

V: TRBV2
length: 12
size: few
J: TRBJ2-3
D: NA
CDR3: CASSSTVDTQYF
DNA: TGTGCCAGCAGTTCGACAGTGGATACGCAGTATTTT

V: TRBV6-5
length: 12
size: few
J: TRBJ2-5
D: NA
CDR3: CASSYTRETQYF
DNA: TGTGCCAGCAGTTACACCCGGGAGACCCAGTACTTC

V: TRBV7-9
length: 15
size: few
J: TRBJ1-4
D: NA
CDR3: CASSPPGSTNEKLFF
DNA: TGTGCCAGCAGCCCCCCGGGGAGTACGAATGAAAAACTGTTTTTT

V: TRBV11-2
length: 16
size: NA
J: TRBJ2-2
D: TRBD1
CDR3: CASSGRQGSTTGELFF
DNA: TGTGCCAGCAGTGGCCGACAGGGTTCGACCACCGGGGAGCTGTTTTTT

V: TRBV5-1
length: 16
size: NA
J: TRBJ2-3
D: TRBD2
CDR3: CASSSGLAGSADTQYF
DNA: TGCGCCAGCAGCTCGGGACTAGCGGGTTCTGCAGATACGCAGTATTTT

V: TRBV10-3
length: 15
size: few
J: TRBJ2-1
D: TRBD2
CDR3: CAISGQAGGSNEQFF
DNA: TGTGCCATCAGTGGTCAGGCGGGAGGCTCGAATGAGCAGTTCTTC

V: TRBV13
length: 16
size: few
J: TRBJ1-1
D: TRBD1
CDR3: CASSLEDRDPGTEAFF
DNA: TGTGCCAGCAGCTTAGAGGACAGGGACCCAGGAACTGAAGCTTTCTTT

V: TRBV11-2
length: 14
size: NA
J: TRBJ2-5
D: NA
CDR3: CASSLGLLIGTQYF
DNA: TGTGCCAGCAGCTTAGGACTCCTTATCGGGACCCAGTACTTC

V: TRBV19
length: 14
size: NA
J: TRBJ1-1
D: NA
CDR3: CASSIARVNTEAFF
DNA: TGTGCCAGTAGTATAGCCAGGGTGAACACTGAAGCTTTCTTT

V: TRBV2
length: 14
size: few
J: TRBJ2-1
D: TRBD2
CDR3: CASKGLSFYNEQFF
DNA: TGTGCCAGCAAGGGACTATCATTTTACAATGAGCAGTTCTTC

V: TRBV7-2
length: 14
size: NA
J: TRBJ1-2
D: NA
CDR3: CASSLAGTGSGYTF
DNA: TGTGCCAGCAGCTTAGCGGGTACGGGGTCGGGCTACACCTTC

V: TRBV19
length: 15
size: NA
J: TRBJ2-1
D: TRBD1
CDR3: CASRNQGVPGNEQFF
DNA: TGTGCCAGTAGGAATCAGGGGGTGCCAGGGAATGAGCAGTTCTTC

V: TRBV19
length: 16
size: few
J: TRBJ1-5
D: TRBD1
CDR3: CASSIPRQGSDQPQHF
DNA: TGTGCCAGTAGTATCCCGCGACAGGGATCGGACCAGCCCCAGCATTTT

V: TRBV6-6
length: 13
size: few
J: TRBJ1-1
D: NA
CDR3: CASSKQGHTEAFF
DNA: TGTGCCAGCAGTAAACAGGGCCACACTGAAGCTTTCTTT

V: TRBV30
length: 13
size: NA
J: TRBJ1-1
D: NA
CDR3: CAWSLDSNTEAFF
DNA: TGTGCCTGGAGTCTGGACTCGAACACTGAAGCTTTCTTT

V: TRBV5-1
length: 15
size: NA
J: TRBJ2-1
D: TRBD2
CDR3: CASSLGGSSYNEQFF
DNA: TGCGCCAGCAGCCTCGGGGGGAGCTCCTACAATGAGCAGTTCTTC